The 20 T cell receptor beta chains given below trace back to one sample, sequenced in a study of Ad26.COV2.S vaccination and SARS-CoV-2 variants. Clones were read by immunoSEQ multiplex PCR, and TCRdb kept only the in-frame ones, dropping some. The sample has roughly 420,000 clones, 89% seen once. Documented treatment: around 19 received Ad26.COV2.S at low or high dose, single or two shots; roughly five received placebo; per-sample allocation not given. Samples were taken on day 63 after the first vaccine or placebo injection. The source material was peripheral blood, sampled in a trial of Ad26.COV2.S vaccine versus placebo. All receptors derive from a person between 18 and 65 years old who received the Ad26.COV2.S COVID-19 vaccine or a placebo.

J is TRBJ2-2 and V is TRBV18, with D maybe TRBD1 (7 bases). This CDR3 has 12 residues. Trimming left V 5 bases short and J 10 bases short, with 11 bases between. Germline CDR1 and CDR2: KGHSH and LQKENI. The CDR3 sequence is CASSGGGEELFF. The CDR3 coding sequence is TGTGCCAGCTCAGGAGGGGGCGAGGAGCTGTTTTTT.

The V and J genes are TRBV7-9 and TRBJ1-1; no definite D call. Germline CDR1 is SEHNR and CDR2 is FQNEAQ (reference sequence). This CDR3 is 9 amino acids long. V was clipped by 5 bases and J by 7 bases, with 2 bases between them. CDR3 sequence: CASSGEAFF. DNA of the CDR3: TGTGCCAGCAGCGGTGAAGCTTTCTTT.

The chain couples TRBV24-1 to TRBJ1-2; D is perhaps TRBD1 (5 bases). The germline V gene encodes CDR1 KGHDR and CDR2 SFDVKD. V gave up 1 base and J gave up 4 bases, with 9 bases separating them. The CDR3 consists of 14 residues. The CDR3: CATSDFKGSYGYTF. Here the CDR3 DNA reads TGTGCCACCAGTGATTTTAAGGGGTCCTATGGCTACACCTTC.

The CDR3 loop is CASSPGGTSGRYEQYV. In nucleotides, the CDR3 is TGTGCCAGCTCACCCGGAGGGACTAGCGGGAGGTACGAGCAGTACGTC. The chain carries TRBV18 and TRBJ2-7; 15 nucleotides agree with TRBD2. The CDR3 contains 16 residues. Germline CDR1 reads KGHSH; CDR2 reads LQKENI. With 3 bases clipped from V and 4 bases from J, the junction kept 4 bases outside the gene matches.

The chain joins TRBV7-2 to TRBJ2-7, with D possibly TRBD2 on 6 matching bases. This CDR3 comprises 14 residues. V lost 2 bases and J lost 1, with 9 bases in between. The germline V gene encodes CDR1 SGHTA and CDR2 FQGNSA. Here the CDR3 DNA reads TGTGCCAGCAGCTTATTTGGGAGGTCCTACGAGCAGTACTTC. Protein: CASSLFGRSYEQYF.

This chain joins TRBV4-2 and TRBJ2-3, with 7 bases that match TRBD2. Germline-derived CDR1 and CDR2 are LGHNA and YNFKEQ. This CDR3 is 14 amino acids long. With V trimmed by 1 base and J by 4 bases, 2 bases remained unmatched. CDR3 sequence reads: CASSQGLAPDTQYF. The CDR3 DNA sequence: TGTGCCAGCAGCCAAGGACTAGCCCCAGATACGCAGTATTTT.

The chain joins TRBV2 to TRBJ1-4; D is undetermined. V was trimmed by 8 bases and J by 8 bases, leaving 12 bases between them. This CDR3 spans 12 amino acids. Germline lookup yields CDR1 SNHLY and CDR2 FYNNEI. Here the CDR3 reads CASEIDREKLFF. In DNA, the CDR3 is TGTGCCAGCGAGATAGACCGAGAAAAACTGTTTTTT.

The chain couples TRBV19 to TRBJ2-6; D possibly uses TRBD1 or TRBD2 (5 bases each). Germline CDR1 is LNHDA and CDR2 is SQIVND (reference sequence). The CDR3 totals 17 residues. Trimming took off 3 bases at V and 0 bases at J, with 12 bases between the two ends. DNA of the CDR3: TGTGCCAGTAGTATGGGGACGGATAACTCTGGGGCCAACGTCCTGACTTTC. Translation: CASSMGTDNSGANVLTF.

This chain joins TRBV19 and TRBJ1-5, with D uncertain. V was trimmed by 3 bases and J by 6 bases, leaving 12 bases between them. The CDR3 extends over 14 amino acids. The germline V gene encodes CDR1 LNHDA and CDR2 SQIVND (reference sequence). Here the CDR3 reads CASSITLEGQPQHF. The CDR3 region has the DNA TGTGCCAGTAGTATTACATTAGAAGGTCAGCCCCAGCATTTT.

The CDR3 nucleotides are TGTGCCAGCAGCCCGAGACGGGTTGGAAACTATGGCTACACCTTC. Its protein is CASSPRRVGNYGYTF. The V and J genes are TRBV9 and TRBJ1-2; unclear D gene. Per germline, CDR1 SGDLS and CDR2 YYNGEE. CDR3 length: 15 amino acids. Trimming took 4 bases from V and 2 from J, leaving 15 bases between them.

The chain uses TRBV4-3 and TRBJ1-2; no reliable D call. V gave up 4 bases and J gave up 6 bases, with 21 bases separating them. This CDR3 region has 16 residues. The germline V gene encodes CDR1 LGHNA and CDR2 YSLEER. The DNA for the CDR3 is TGCGCCAGCAGCCCCTTTCGGGAGCTCTATAGGGATGGCTACACCTTC. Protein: CASSPFRELYRDGYTF.

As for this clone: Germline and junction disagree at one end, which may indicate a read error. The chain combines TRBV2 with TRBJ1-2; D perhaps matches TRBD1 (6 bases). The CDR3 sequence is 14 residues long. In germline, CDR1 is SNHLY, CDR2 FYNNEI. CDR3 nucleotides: TGTGCCAGCAGCGAAGGGGGAAGGGCCTATGGCTACACCTTC. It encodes CASSEGGRAYGYTF. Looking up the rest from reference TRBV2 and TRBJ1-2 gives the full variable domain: EPEVTQTPSHQVTQMGQEVILRCVPISNHLYFYWYRQILGQKVEFLVSFYNNEISEKSEIFDDQFSVERPDGSNFTLKIRSTKLEDSAMYFCASSEGGRAYGYTFGSGTRLTVV.

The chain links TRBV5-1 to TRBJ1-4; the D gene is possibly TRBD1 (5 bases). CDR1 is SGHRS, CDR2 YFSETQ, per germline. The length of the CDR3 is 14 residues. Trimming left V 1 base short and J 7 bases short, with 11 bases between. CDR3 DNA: TGCGCCAGCAGCTTGTTGGGGGTGGGTGAAAAACTGTTTTTT. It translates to CASSLLGVGEKLFF.

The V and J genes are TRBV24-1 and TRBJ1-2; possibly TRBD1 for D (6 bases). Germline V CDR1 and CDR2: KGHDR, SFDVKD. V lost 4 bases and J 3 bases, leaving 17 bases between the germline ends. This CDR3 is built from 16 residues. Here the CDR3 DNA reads TGTGCCACCAGTGACTCCGACCGGGACACCCACTATGGCTACACCTTC. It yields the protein CATSDSDRDTHYGYTF.

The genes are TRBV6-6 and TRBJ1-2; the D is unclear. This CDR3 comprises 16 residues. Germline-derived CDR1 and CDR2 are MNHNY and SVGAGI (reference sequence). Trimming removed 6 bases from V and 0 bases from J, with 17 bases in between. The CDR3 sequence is CASSPGVGRANYGYTF. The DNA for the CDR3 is TGTGCCAGCAGCCCCGGGGTAGGGCGGGCTAACTATGGCTACACCTTC.

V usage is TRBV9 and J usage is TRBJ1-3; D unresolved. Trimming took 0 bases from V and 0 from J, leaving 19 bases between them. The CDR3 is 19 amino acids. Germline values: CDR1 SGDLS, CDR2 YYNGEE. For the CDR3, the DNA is TGTGCCAGCAGCGTAGGGGTCCCCAGAGGCGGCCTCTCTGGAAACACCATATATTTT. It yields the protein CASSVGVPRGGLSGNTIYF.

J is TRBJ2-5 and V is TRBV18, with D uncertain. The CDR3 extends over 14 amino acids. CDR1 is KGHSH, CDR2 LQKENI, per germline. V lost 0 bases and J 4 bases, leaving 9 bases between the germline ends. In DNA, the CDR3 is TGTGCCAGCTCACCACCTCAAATCCCAGAGACCCAGTACTTC. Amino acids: CASSPPQIPETQYF.

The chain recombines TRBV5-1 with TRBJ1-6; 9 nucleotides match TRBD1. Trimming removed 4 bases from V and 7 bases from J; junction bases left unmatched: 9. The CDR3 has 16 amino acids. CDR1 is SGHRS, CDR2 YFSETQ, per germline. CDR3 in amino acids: CASSARDRANNSPLHF. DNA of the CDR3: TGCGCCAGCAGCGCCCGGGACAGGGCGAACAATTCACCCCTCCACTTT.

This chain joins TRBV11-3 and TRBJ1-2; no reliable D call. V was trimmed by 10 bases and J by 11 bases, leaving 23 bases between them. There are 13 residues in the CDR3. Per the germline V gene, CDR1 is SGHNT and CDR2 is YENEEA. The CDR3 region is CANTPPHDIRYTF. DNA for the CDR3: TGTGCCAACACGCCCCCTCACGACATCAGGTACACCTTC.

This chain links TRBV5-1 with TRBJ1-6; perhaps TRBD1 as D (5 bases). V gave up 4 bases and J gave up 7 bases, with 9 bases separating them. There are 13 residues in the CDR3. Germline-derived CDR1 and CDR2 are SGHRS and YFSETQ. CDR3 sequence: CASSEGPNSPLHF. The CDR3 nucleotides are TGCGCCAGCAGCGAGGGACCCAATTCACCCCTCCACTTT. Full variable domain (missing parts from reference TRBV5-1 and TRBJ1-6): KAGVTQTPRYLIKTRGQQVTLSCSPISGHRSVSWYQQTPGQGLQFLFEYFSETQRNKGNFPGRFSGRQFSNSRSEMNVSTLELGDSALYLCASSEGPNSPLHFGNGTRLTVT.